A few counts support the clone carrying this T cell receptor beta chain. The data are from a study of CD8+ T cells in alopecia areata. Study summary: Treatment ran 6 to 18 months, with 6 months of follow-up afterward.

Treatment denoted: oral pan-JAK inhibitor, 5-10 mg twice daily. Researchers took lesional scalp punch biopsies and peripheral blood from people who were alopecia areata patients. Sequencing used cDNA as its template, made by extracting RNA and reverse transcribing it. Assay: immunoSEQ multiplex PCR; the TCRdb copy retains only in-frame clones and omits some. This sample has around 290,000 clones; more than 45% occur once, and the top ten carry roughly 1.8%. CDR3 length: 13 amino acids. Germline CDR1 is SGHDT and CDR2 is YYEEEE. V was pared by 3 bases and J by 3 bases, with 10 bases between. Sequences were derived from CD4+ T cells sorted from blood, sampled at week 24, from a patient treated with tofacitinib. The chain is built from TRBV5-6 and TRBJ2-7; no clear D. This clonotype originated in a human donor with alopecia areata. As DNA, the CDR3 is TGTGCCAGCAGCTACGATCTGGGCTACGAGCAGTACTTC. Protein product: CASSYDLGYEQYF.